The text below deals with one T cell receptor beta chain. TCRdb keeps only in-frame clones here, not all; method: immunoSEQ multiplex PCR. This sample has approximately 210,000 clones; 70% to 90% occur once, and the top ten carry approximately 14%. This specimen comes from a study of blood T cell repertoires in COVID-19. Study summary: T cells, B-cell-depleted T cells, or PBMCs provided the cDNA or gDNA that served as material.

Participants had their cohort set by participant-reported clinical history. The CDR3 contains 17 residues. V gave up 5 bases and J gave up 2 bases; unmatched junction bases: 8. The germline CDR1 and CDR2 sequences are LGHNA and YNFKEQ. The V gene is TRBV4-2, the J gene TRBJ1-5, with 11 bases fitting TRBD1. The sequencing sample was made of PBMCs or T cells enriched from blood (not recorded which). The clonotype comes from a woman between 45 and 60 years old with acute COVID-19. CDR3 DNA: TGTGCCAGCAGCGACGCGGACAGGGGGCAGGGCAATCAGCCCCAGCATTTT. This codes for CASSDADRGQGNQPQHF.